These T cell receptor beta chains were read from a single sample in a study of T cells in Graves' hyperthyroidism and ophthalmopathy. TCRdb re-derived calls from the multiplex PCR reads in MiXCR, one entry per CDR3 protein. The data show a few hundred thousand distinct CDR3 sequences, about 13% seen once. Sequencing was performed on blood. The source of these receptors is a woman between 18 and 29 years old with Graves' hyperthyroidism. The CDR3 runs from the conserved cysteine through the conserved F or W. The order of the fields is D gene, clone size, V gene, J gene, CDR3 DNA, CDR3 protein. D genes are given only for firm matches. Rows may omit the clone size; those that give it use once, few, many or a size class.

NA,many,TRBV12-3/TRBV12-4,TRBJ1-1,TGTGCCAGCAGTCCAAGGGGGGGAAGTGGGGAAGCTTTCTTT,CASSPRGGSGEAFF
NA,many,TRBV10-3,TRBJ2-7,TGTGCCATCAGTGAAGGTGGTAGCGGTAACCCCCCGGGCGACGAGCAGTACTTC,CAISEGGSGNPPGDEQYF
TRBD2,many,TRBV19,TRBJ2-1,TGTGCCAGTAGACAGACTAGCGACGTCCGCAATGAGCAGTTCTTC,CASRQTSDVRNEQFF
TRBD1,NA,TRBV20-1,TRBJ1-4,TGCAGTGCTCAAGACCCCGGGACAGGGGGTACAAAACTGTTTTTT,CSAQDPGTGGTKLFF
TRBD2,many,TRBV6-4,TRBJ2-3,TGTGCCAGCAGTGACTCTTCTAGCGGGAGCACAGATACGCAGTATTTT,CASSDSSSGSTDTQYF
TRBD2,many,TRBV28,TRBJ2-2,TGTGCCAGCAGTTTACTTACTAGCGGGAAAACCGGGGAGCTGTTTTTT,CASSLLTSGKTGELFF
NA,many,TRBV6-1,TRBJ1-1,TGTGCCAGCGGGCCCGTAAACACTGAAGCTTTCTTT,CASGPVNTEAFF
TRBD1,many,TRBV6-1,TRBJ2-2,TGTGCCAGCCAAAGACAGGGCTACACCGGGGAGCTGTTTTTT,CASQRQGYTGELFF
TRBD1,NA,TRBV4-1,TRBJ2-5,TGCGCCAGCAGTAGGTCTGCGGGACAGGGAGAGACCCAGTACTTC,CASSRSAGQGETQYF
NA,many,TRBV6-1,TRBJ2-2,TGTGCCAGCAGTACGGGACACAACACCGGGGAGCTGTTTTTT,CASSTGHNTGELFF
NA,many,TRBV2,TRBJ1-5,TGTGCCAGCGACGTTTGGGGGGCATGGCAGCCCCAGCATTTT,CASDVWGAWQPQHF
TRBD1,NA,TRBV2,TRBJ2-2,TGTGCCAGCAGTTTCCAGGGGGCGGAGAACACCGGGGAGCTGTTTTTT,CASSFQGAENTGELFF
NA,many,TRBV25-1,TRBJ2-1,TGTGCCAGCAGTGAATTGGGGGCCGGAAATGAGCAGTTCTTC,CASSELGAGNEQFF
NA,many,TRBV6-1,TRBJ2-7,TGTGCCAGCACCGGGAGTAGGGGCGAGCAGTACTTC,CASTGSRGEQYF
TRBD2,many,TRBV27,TRBJ2-7,TGTGCCAGCAGGACTAGCGGGAGTACCCACGAGCAGTACTTC,CASRTSGSTHEQYF
NA,NA,TRBV28,TRBJ2-5,TGTGCCAGCACCCTCCAGGGCGACACGACGCACTTC,CASTLQGDTTHF
TRBD2,many,TRBV28,TRBJ2-7,TGTGCCAGCAGTCTACAAACGGGACTAGCGGGAGGATCCTACGAGCAGTACTTC,CASSLQTGLAGGSYEQYF
TRBD1,many,TRBV12-3/TRBV12-4,TRBJ1-5,TGTGCCAGCAGTTTCCGCGGAGCAGGGGGCGGAAGTATTCAGCCCCAGCATTTT,CASSFRGAGGGSIQPQHF
TRBD2,many,TRBV6-4,TRBJ2-1,TGTGCCAGCAGCACCGGGACTAGCGGGAACAATGAGCAGTTCTTC,CASSTGTSGNNEQFF
NA,many,TRBV12-5,TRBJ2-5,TGTGCTAGTGGCAAGTACCAAGAGACCCAGTACTTC,CASGKYQETQYF
NA,many,TRBV12-3/TRBV12-4,TRBJ2-7,TGTGCCAGCAGCCAAGGGCCCCGAACCTACGAGCAGTACTTC,CASSQGPRTYEQYF
NA,many,TRBV12-3/TRBV12-4,TRBJ1-3,TGTGCCAGCAGTTTACTCGGCACCGGCTCTGGAAACACCATATATTTT,CASSLLGTGSGNTIYF
NA,once,TRBV12-3/TRBV12-4,TRBJ2-3,TGTGCCAGCGGGGCTAGGAGGACAGATACGCAGTATTTT,CASGARRTDTQYF
TRBD1,few,TRBV10-3,TRBJ2-7,TGTGCCATCAGTGATCCGACAGGGGGCCAAGGCGGGTACGAGCAGTACTTC,CAISDPTGGQGGYEQYF
TRBD1,many,TRBV28,TRBJ1-1,TGTGCCAGCAGTTCCGGGACAGGGGCCACTGAAGCTTTCTTT,CASSSGTGATEAFF
TRBD1,many,TRBV30,TRBJ2-1,TGTGCCTGGAGTGAAACAGGGGGCAGTCACTACAATGAGCAGTTCTTC,CAWSETGGSHYNEQFF
TRBD1,many,TRBV7-9,TRBJ2-7,TGTGCCAGCAGCGCCTGGGACAGGGGATACGAGCAGTACTTC,CASSAWDRGYEQYF
NA,many,TRBV11-1,TRBJ1-1,TGTGCCAGCAGCTTCCGCCCGAGGGACACTGAAGCTTTCTTT,CASSFRPRDTEAFF
NA,many,TRBV5-1,TRBJ1-1,TGCGCCAGCAGCGCAGGGTCGGAGGTGAACACTGAAGCTTTCTTT,CASSAGSEVNTEAFF
NA,many,TRBV28,TRBJ2-5,TGTGCCAGCAGTTTCCACAGAGGAGAGACCCAGTACTTC,CASSFHRGETQYF
NA,many,TRBV6-1,TRBJ1-2,TGTGCCAGCAGCTATTTGGACGGACCAGCTAACTATGGCTACACCTTC,CASSYLDGPANYGYTF
NA,many,TRBV6-1,TRBJ2-3,TGTGCCAGCATTCAGGGTAGCACAGATACGCAGTATTTT,CASIQGSTDTQYF
TRBD2,few,TRBV9,TRBJ2-6,TGTGCCAGCAGCCCCCAGCGGGGGGCAGCTGGGGCCAACGTCCTGACTTTC,CASSPQRGAAGANVLTF
TRBD1,many,TRBV6-1,TRBJ2-7,TGTGCCAGCAGTGAAGTTCAGGGGGCGTACGAGCAGTACTTC,CASSEVQGAYEQYF
NA,NA,TRBV5-6,TRBJ2-2,TGTGCCAGCAGCTTTCGGCTACCAGGGGAGGTCGGGGAGCTGTTTTTT,CASSFRLPGEVGELFF
NA,many,TRBV5-1,TRBJ1-1,TGCGCCAGCCGTTTTGACACGGGGAACACTGAAGCTTTCTTT,CASRFDTGNTEAFF
NA,many,TRBV30,TRBJ2-7,TGTGCCTGGGAGGACAGTCGGCGCGAGCAGTACTTC,CAWEDSRREQYF
TRBD1,NA,TRBV7-7,TRBJ2-2,TGTGCTAGCAGCCCTACGACAGGGGGCACCGGGGAGCTGTTTTTT,CASSPTTGGTGELFF
NA,NA,TRBV18,TRBJ2-2,TGTGCCAGCTCACCACCGGATGGGGTTGTCGGGGAGCTGTTTTTT,CASSPPDGVVGELFF
NA,NA,TRBV7-9,TRBJ2-3,TGTGCCAGCAGCTTAGGCACAGGGAGGGATACGCAGTATTTT,CASSLGTGRDTQYF
TRBD1,few,TRBV18,TRBJ2-7,TGTGCCAGCTCAGGCGGACAGGGCTACGAGCAGTACTTC,CASSGGQGYEQYF
NA,many,TRBV19,TRBJ1-1,TGTGCCAGTAGAAGAGTAGGGGGAATGAACACTGAAGCTTTCTTT,CASRRVGGMNTEAFF
NA,NA,TRBV24-1,TRBJ2-7,TGTGCCACCAACGGAGGGGAGGACGACGAGCAGTACTTC,CATNGGEDDEQYF
NA,many,TRBV6-2/TRBV6-3,TRBJ1-1,TGTGCCAGCAGTTATGGGGACCGGAGGGGCACTGAAGCTTTCTTT,CASSYGDRRGTEAFF
NA,NA,TRBV27,TRBJ2-2,TGTGCCAGCAGTTTTTGGGGTAGCGGGGAGCTGTTTTTT,CASSFWGSGELFF
NA,NA,TRBV5-4,TRBJ1-2,TGTGCCGGCAGCCCAACGGACTTCAACTATGGCTACACCTTC,CAGSPTDFNYGYTF
NA,many,TRBV20-1,TRBJ2-5,TGCAGTGTCTCACCCGGCGGGGAGACCCAGTACTTC,CSVSPGGETQYF
TRBD1,many,TRBV20-1,TRBJ1-5,TGCAGTGCTGACAGGGGCCGGAGCAATCAGCCCCAGCATTTT,CSADRGRSNQPQHF
NA,many,TRBV3-1,TRBJ1-1,TGTGCCAGCAGCCAAGATGCGGGATTGGGCACTGAAGCTTTCTTT,CASSQDAGLGTEAFF
TRBD1,many,TRBV3-1,TRBJ2-5,TGTGCCAGCAGCCACGGACAGGGACGAGGGGAGACCCAGTACTTC,CASSHGQGRGETQYF
NA,few,TRBV9,TRBJ1-2,TGTGCCAGCAGCGTCCGGGGGTTCTATGGCTACACCTTC,CASSVRGFYGYTF
NA,NA,TRBV9,TRBJ2-3,TGTGCCAGCAGCGTAGGCGGGGGCGGCACCACAGATACGCAGTATTTT,CASSVGGGGTTDTQYF
NA,NA,TRBV6-1,TRBJ2-5,TGTGCCAGCAGCACCCTCGACAGTGAGACCCAGTACTTC,CASSTLDSETQYF
NA,many,TRBV7-2,TRBJ1-3,TGTGCCAGCAGCTACGGGCGATCTGGAAACACCATATATTTT,CASSYGRSGNTIYF
TRBD2,few,TRBV20-1,TRBJ2-1,TGCAGTGCCAACGGACTAGCGGGAGTTGTTTCCTACAATGAGCAGTTCTTC,CSANGLAGVVSYNEQFF
NA,many,TRBV6-2/TRBV6-3,TRBJ2-7,TGTGCCAGCAGTCCGGGTACGGGCGGCGGTTTCTACGAGCAGTACTTC,CASSPGTGGGFYEQYF
TRBD2,few,TRBV9,TRBJ2-4,TGTGCCAGCAGCCCGAAGGGGACTAGCGGGAAAAACATTCAGTACTTC,CASSPKGTSGKNIQYF
TRBD2,few,TRBV5-1,TRBJ2-5,TGCGCCAGCAGCTTGAGTGGGGGCCTAGCGGGCGGTGAAGAGACCCAGTACTTC,CASSLSGGLAGGEETQYF
TRBD1,many,TRBV7-9,TRBJ2-1,TGTGCCAGCAGCTTAGGGGACAGGAGCTCCTACAATGAGCAGTTCTTC,CASSLGDRSSYNEQFF